In this sample, the clone carrying this TCR beta chain turned up once. V shed 5 bases and J shed 2 bases, with 20 bases lying between them. CDR1 and CDR2 from the germline V gene are MDHEN and SYDVKM. The CDR3 runs to 17 residues. This entry belongs to a study of patients and donors after allogeneic stem cell transplantation. TCRdb analysed the RT-PCR reads with MiXCR anew, one entry per CDR3 protein. The sample lists some 1,600 distinct CDR3 sequences; about 15% were seen once. The sample was blood, either unsorted or a sorted T cell fraction (not recorded which). This chain joins TRBV28 and TRBJ2-3; D ambiguous. The clonotype comes from a human donor who was either an allogeneic HSCT recipient or a stem cell or donor lymphocyte infusion donor (not recorded which). It is not recorded whose cells these are; they may come from a transplant donor. The CDR3 region has the DNA TGTGCCAGCAGTACTCCTCCAGAACAACTCCACACAGATACGCAGTATTTT. It specifies CASSTPPEQLHTDTQYF. The variable domain in full, with the rest retrieved from reference TRBV28 and TRBJ2-3, is DVKVTQSSRYLVKRTGEKVFLECVQDMDHENMFWYRQDPGLGLRLIYFSYDVKMKEKGDIPEGYSVSREKKERFSLILESASTNQTSMYLCASSTPPEQLHTDTQYFGPGTRLTVL.